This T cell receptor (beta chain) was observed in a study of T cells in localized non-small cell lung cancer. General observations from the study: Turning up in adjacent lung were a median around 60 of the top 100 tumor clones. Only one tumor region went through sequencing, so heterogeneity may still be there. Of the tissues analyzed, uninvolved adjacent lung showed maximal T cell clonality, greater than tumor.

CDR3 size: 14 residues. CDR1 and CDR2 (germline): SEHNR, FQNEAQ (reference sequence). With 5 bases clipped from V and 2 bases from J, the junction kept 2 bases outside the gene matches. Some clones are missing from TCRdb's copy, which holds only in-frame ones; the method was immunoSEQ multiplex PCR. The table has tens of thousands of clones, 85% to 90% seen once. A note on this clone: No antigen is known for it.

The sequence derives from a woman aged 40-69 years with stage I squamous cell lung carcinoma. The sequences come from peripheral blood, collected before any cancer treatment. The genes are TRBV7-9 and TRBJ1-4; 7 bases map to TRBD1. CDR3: CASSPGQTNEKLFF. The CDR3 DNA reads TGTGCCAGCAGCCCGGGACAGACTAATGAAAAACTGTTTTTT.